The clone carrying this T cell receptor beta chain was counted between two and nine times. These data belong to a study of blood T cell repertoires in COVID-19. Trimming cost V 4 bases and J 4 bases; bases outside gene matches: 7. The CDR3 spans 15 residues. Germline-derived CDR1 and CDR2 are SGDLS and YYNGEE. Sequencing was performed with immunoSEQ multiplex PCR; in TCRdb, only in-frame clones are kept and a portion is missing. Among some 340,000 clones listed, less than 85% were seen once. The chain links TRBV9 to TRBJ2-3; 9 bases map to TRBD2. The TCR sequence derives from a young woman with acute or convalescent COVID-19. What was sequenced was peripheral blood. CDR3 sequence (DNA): TGTGCCAGCAGCTCATTGGGACTAGCAGCAGATACGCAGTATTTT. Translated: CASSSLGLAADTQYF.